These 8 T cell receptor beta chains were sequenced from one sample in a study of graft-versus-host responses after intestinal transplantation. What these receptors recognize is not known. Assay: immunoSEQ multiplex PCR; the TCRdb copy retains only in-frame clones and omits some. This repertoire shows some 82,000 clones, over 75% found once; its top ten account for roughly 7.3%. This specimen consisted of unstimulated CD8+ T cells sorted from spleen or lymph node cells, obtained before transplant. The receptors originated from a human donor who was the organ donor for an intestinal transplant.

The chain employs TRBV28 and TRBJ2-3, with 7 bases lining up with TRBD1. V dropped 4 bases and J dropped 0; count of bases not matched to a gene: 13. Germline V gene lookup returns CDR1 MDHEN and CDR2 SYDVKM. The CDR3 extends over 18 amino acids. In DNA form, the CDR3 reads TGTGCCAGCAGTTCACTCCCCCGGACAGGCCCTAGCACAGATACGCAGTATTTT. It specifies CASSSLPRTGPSTDTQYF.

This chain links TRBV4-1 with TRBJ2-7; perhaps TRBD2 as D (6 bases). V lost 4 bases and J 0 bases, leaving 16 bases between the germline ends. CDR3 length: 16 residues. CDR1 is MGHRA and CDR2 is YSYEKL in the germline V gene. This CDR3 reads CASSLSLRGTSYEQYF. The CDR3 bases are TGCGCCAGCAGCCTCTCGTTGCGGGGCACCTCCTACGAGCAGTACTTC.

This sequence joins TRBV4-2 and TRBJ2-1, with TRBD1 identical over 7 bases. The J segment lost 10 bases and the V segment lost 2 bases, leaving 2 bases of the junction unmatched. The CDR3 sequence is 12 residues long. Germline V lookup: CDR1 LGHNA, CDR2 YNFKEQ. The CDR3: CASSQIQGEQFF. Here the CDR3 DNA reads TGTGCCAGCAGCCAAATACAGGGGGAGCAGTTCTTC.

The CDR3 region has the DNA TGTGCCAGCGGACAGAACCAAGAGACCCAGTACTTC. Translated: CASGQNQETQYF. V and J are TRBV6-5 and TRBJ2-5; TRBD1 is a possible D gene (6 bases). Per germline, CDR1 MNHEY and CDR2 SVGAGI. The CDR3 sequence is 12 residues long. The germline V and J ends were trimmed by 8 bases and 0 bases, with 7 bases remaining between them.

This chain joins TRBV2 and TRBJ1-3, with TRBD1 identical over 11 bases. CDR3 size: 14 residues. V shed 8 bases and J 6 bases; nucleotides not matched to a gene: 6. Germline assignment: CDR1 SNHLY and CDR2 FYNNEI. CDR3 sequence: CASRGQGAKNTIYF. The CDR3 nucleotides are TGTGCCAGCCGAGGACAGGGGGCAAAAAACACCATATATTTT. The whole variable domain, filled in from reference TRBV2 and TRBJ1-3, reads EPEVTQTPSHQVTQMGQEVILRCVPISNHLYFYWYRQILGQKVEFLVSFYNNEISEKSEIFDDQFSVERPDGSNFTLKIRSTKLEDSAMYFCASRGQGAKNTIYFGEGSWLTVV.

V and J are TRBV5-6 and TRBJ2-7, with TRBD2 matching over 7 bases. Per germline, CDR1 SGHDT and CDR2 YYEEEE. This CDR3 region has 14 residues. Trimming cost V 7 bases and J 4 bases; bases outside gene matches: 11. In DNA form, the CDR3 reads TGTGCCAGCGATACCAGCGGGGCCGGTTACGAGCAGTACTTC. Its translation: CASDTSGAGYEQYF.

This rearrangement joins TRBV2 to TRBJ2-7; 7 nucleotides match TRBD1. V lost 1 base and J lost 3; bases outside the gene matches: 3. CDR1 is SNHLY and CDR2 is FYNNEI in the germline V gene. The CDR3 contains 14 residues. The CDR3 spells CASSEEGQFYEQYF. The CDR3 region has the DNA TGTGCCAGCAGTGAAGAGGGACAGTTCTACGAGCAGTACTTC.

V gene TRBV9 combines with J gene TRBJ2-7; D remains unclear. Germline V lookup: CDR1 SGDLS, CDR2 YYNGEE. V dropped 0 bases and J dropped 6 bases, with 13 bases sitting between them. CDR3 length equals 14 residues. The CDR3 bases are TGTGCCAGCAGCGTAGAACAGTCGAATCGCGAGCAGTACTTC. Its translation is CASSVEQSNREQYF.